This T cell receptor (beta chain) was sequenced in a study of technical replicates of blood from a few donors. The V end lost 6 bases, the J end lost 4 bases, and 18 bases lay between the germline ends. The germline CDR1 and CDR2 sequences are MNHEY and SMNVEV (reference sequence). The CDR3 loop spans 16 amino acids. Produced via immunoSEQ multiplex PCR; TCRdb's table is partial and in-frame only. The table has about 70,000 clones, approximately 94% seen once. The sample comprised T cells isolated from PBMCs. The TCR sequence derives from a human donor in good health. The chain uses TRBV27 and TRBJ1-4; D gene unclear. In DNA, the CDR3 is TGTGCCAGCAGGAGGTCCCTCCTGATGATTAATGAAAAACTGTTTTTT. This encodes CASRRSLLMINEKLFF. Drawing the rest from reference TRBV27 and TRBJ1-4, the complete variable domain is EAQVTQNPRYLITVTGKKLTVTCSQNMNHEYMSWYRQDPGLGLRQIYYSMNVEVTDKGDVPEGYKVSRKEKRNFPLILESPSPNQTSLYFCASRRSLLMINEKLFFGSGTQLSVL.